These 30 T cell receptor beta chains were all obtained from the same sample, sequenced in a study of T cells in localized non-small cell lung cancer. Data came from immunoSEQ multiplex PCR; TCRdb stores just in-frame clones and leaves some out. Of under 75,000 clones in the sample, about 86% are singletons; the top ten hold 21%. Sequenced material: peripheral blood, taken before any cancer treatment. Receptor source: a male donor aged 60 or older with stage III squamous cell lung carcinoma.

The chain recombines TRBV6-6 with TRBJ2-5, with TRBD2 as a possible D gene (6 bases). V was pared by 0 bases and J by 2 bases, with 7 bases between. The CDR3 covers 14 residues. CDR1 and CDR2 from the germline V gene are MNHNY and SVGAGI (reference sequence). The CDR3 region has the DNA TGTGCCAGCAGTTACTCGACTAGTCAAGAGACCCAGTACTTC. Amino acid sequence: CASSYSTSQETQYF.

This clone was detected only a few times. V is TRBV10-2 and J is TRBJ1-1, with D perhaps TRBD1 (6 bases). CDR1 and CDR2 from the germline V gene are WSHSY and SAAADI. The length of the CDR3 is 13 residues. The germline V and J ends were trimmed by 7 bases and 1 base, with 10 bases remaining between them. For the CDR3, the DNA is TGCGCCAGCAAAGGACAGAGGAACACTGAAGCTTTCTTT. This gives the protein CASKGQRNTEAFF.

The chain uses TRBV5-1 and TRBJ2-3, with D perhaps TRBD2 (6 bases). V was cut by 4 bases and J by 3 bases, with 15 bases left in between. This CDR3 is built from 15 residues. Germline V gene data show CDR1 as SGHRS and CDR2 as YFSETQ. CDR3 coding DNA: TGCGCCAGCAGCCCATCTAGCGCCGTAACAGATACGCAGTATTTT. Amino acid sequence: CASSPSSAVTDTQYF.

The genes are TRBV19 and TRBJ1-5; D gene unclear. V gave up 6 bases and J gave up 2 bases, with 17 bases separating them. CDR1 and CDR2 from the germline V gene are LNHDA and SQIVND (reference sequence). The CDR3 length is 16 residues. The CDR3 DNA is TGTGCCAGTAGCCGCCGGCCGCGGAGGGGCAATCAGCCCCAGCATTTT. Protein product: CASSRRPRRGNQPQHF.

The chain couples TRBV14 to TRBJ2-6, with 10 bases aligning to TRBD1. Germline V gives CDR1 SGHDN, CDR2 FVKESK. After removal of 4 bases from V and 1 base from J, the junction contained 10 bases not matched to a gene. This CDR3 spans 19 amino acids. The CDR3 sequence is CASSRPGQGSFSGANVLTF. DNA of the CDR3: TGTGCCAGCAGCCGCCCGGGACAGGGGTCGTTTTCTGGGGCCAACGTCCTGACTTTC.

The chain uses TRBV7-8 and TRBJ2-7; D is ambiguous. Germline V gene data show CDR1 as SGHVS and CDR2 as FQNEAQ. With 4 bases removed from V and 5 bases from J, the gap between germline ends came to 6 bases. This CDR3 spans 11 amino acids. The chain's CDR3 is CASSSEHEQYF. As DNA, the CDR3 is TGTGCCAGCAGCTCTGAGCACGAGCAGTACTTC.

The DNA of the CDR3 is TGTGCCAGCAGTTACCTGACAGGGAGGGACTATGGCTACACCTTC. This encodes CASSYLTGRDYGYTF. The rearrangement uses TRBV6-6 and TRBJ1-2; 7 positions match TRBD1. Germline-derived CDR1 and CDR2 are MNHNY and SVGAGI (reference sequence). V trimming: 2 bases; J trimming: 3 bases; junction bases outside the gene matches: 6. CDR3 length: 15 amino acids.

This clone appeared a single time. The rearrangement links TRBV9 to TRBJ1-2; TRBD1 matches at 9 bases. The CDR3 is made up of 15 amino acids. CDR1 is SGDLS, CDR2 YYNGEE, per germline. V trimming: 4 bases; J trimming: 6 bases; junction bases outside the gene matches: 10. For the CDR3, the DNA is TGTGCCAGCAGCCAGGAAACGACAGGGGGAAATGGCTACACCTTC. Protein product: CASSQETTGGNGYTF.

V usage is TRBV4-1 and J usage is TRBJ2-5; D gene unclear. Germline V CDR1 and CDR2: MGHRA, YSYEKL. The CDR3 sequence is 13 residues long. V gave up 4 bases and J gave up 5 bases, with 11 bases separating them. The CDR3 coding sequence is TGCGCCAGCAGCCTTGGGTTATTGGAGACCCAGTACTTC. Its translation: CASSLGLLETQYF.

The chain employs TRBV12-5 and TRBJ2-5; 11 nucleotides match TRBD1. V shed 7 bases, J shed 5 bases, and the junction held 9 bases outside the gene matches. CDR3 length: 15 residues. CDR1 LGHNT and CDR2 FRNRAP come from the germline V gene. The CDR3 reads CASAPGQGEGETQYF. CDR3 DNA sequence: TGTGCTAGTGCTCCGGGACAGGGGGAAGGCGAGACCCAGTACTTC.

This rearrangement joins TRBV5-5 to TRBJ2-1; tentative D call: TRBD1 (7 bases). V lost 3 bases, J lost 7 bases, and 8 bases lay in between. Germline V gene data show CDR1 as SGHKS and CDR2 as YYEKEE (reference sequence). The CDR3 loop spans 12 amino acids. The CDR3 sequence: CASSSGGNEQFF. CDR3 bases: TGTGCCAGCAGCTCAGGGGGGAATGAGCAGTTCTTC.

The rearrangement joins TRBV5-1 to TRBJ2-5; no reliable D call. The V end lost 0 bases, the J end lost 3 bases, and 6 bases lay between the germline ends. This CDR3 is 13 amino acids long. Per germline, CDR1 SGHRS and CDR2 YFSETQ. The CDR3 spells CASSLDSKETQYF. CDR3 bases: TGCGCCAGCAGCTTGGACTCAAAAGAGACCCAGTACTTC. Full variable domain (outside the CDR3, taken from reference TRBV5-1 and TRBJ2-5): KAGVTQTPRYLIKTRGQQVTLSCSPISGHRSVSWYQQTPGQGLQFLFEYFSETQRNKGNFPGRFSGRQFSNSRSEMNVSTLELGDSALYLCASSLDSKETQYFGPGTRLLVL.

V is TRBV4-3 and J is TRBJ2-6; perhaps TRBD1 as D (5 bases). Trimming left V 0 bases short and J 4 bases short, with 19 bases between. Germline lookup yields CDR1 LGHNA and CDR2 YSLEER. CDR3 size: 19 residues. The CDR3: CASSQDPTSSGIGANVLTF. The CDR3 bases are TGCGCCAGCAGCCAAGATCCCACCTCGTCAGGGATCGGGGCCAACGTCCTGACTTTC.

The CDR3 reads CASSTDSRNEQFF. CDR3 nucleotide sequence: TGTGCCAGCAGCACCGACAGCCGGAATGAGCAGTTCTTC. The chain is built from TRBV5-6 and TRBJ2-1, with D perhaps TRBD1 (5 bases). Trimming removed 4 bases from V and 7 bases from J, with 12 bases in between. Germline CDR1 is SGHDT and CDR2 is YYEEEE. The CDR3 totals 13 residues.

This clone was seen only once. This chain links TRBV30 with TRBJ1-5; D gene unclear. CDR3 size: 13 residues. The V gene lost 4 bases and the J gene lost 3 bases, with 10 bases spanning the gap. The V gene's germline CDR1 is GTSNPN and CDR2 SVGIG (reference sequence). The CDR3 region is CAWTQEINQPQHF. The DNA of the CDR3 is TGTGCCTGGACTCAGGAAATCAATCAGCCCCAGCATTTT.

V and J are TRBV6-4 and TRBJ1-1, with 8 bases matching TRBD1. V gave up 0 bases and J gave up 4 bases; unmatched junction bases: 4. Germline loops: CDR1 MRHNA, CDR2 SNTAGT. The CDR3 has 15 amino acids. Here the CDR3 reads CASSDSPDRGTEAFF. For the CDR3, the DNA is TGTGCCAGCAGTGACTCTCCAGACAGGGGCACTGAAGCTTTCTTT.

This chain connects TRBV5-6 to TRBJ1-2; D might be TRBD1 (6 bases). Trimming cost V 4 bases and J 2 bases, with 15 bases left between them. Germline-derived CDR1 and CDR2 are SGHDT and YYEEEE. This CDR3 contains 15 residues. This chain's CDR3 is CASSSLGGLNYGYTF. Written as DNA, the CDR3 is TGTGCCAGCAGCAGCCTGGGGGGGCTAAACTATGGCTACACCTTC.

The chain is built from TRBV7-9 and TRBJ1-1, with D maybe TRBD1 (6 bases). Trimming pared 5 bases from V and 0 bases from J, leaving 13 bases between. The CDR3 is 15 amino acids. The germline CDR1 and CDR2 sequences are SEHNR and FQNEAQ (reference sequence). The CDR3 loop reads CASSPPTGMNTEAFF. Written as DNA, the CDR3 is TGTGCCAGCAGCCCCCCGACAGGAATGAACACTGAAGCTTTCTTT.

This chain uses TRBV6-5 with TRBJ2-3; 7 nucleotides line up with TRBD1. The junction had 7 bases not matched to a gene; V was cut back by 5 bases and J by 5 bases. CDR1 and CDR2 (germline): MNHEY, SVGAGI. This CDR3 region has 14 residues. The CDR3: CASSPRQGRDTQYF. The CDR3 region has the DNA TGTGCCAGCAGTCCCCGACAGGGAAGAGATACGCAGTATTTT.

The genes are TRBV30 and TRBJ1-1; no clear D. CDR1 is GTSNPN, CDR2 SVGIG, per germline (reference sequence). V lost 0 bases and J 7 bases, leaving 9 bases between the germline ends. The CDR3 length is 12 residues. As DNA, the CDR3 is TGTGCCTGGAGTGTATGGGGTAGTGAAGCTTTCTTT. This encodes CAWSVWGSEAFF.

This clone turned up a few times. This chain connects TRBV6-1 to TRBJ2-7; 7 bases are a match to TRBD1. The V segment lost 7 bases and the J segment 6 bases; nucleotides outside the gene matches: 9. The germline V gene has CDR1 MNHNS and CDR2 SASEGT. The CDR3 length is 13 residues. Written as DNA, the CDR3 is TGTGCCAGCACCCAAAAGGGGGCGGGCGAGCAGTACTTC. Translating it yields CASTQKGAGEQYF.

The rearrangement links TRBV5-5 to TRBJ1-1; D perhaps matches TRBD1 (6 bases). V was trimmed by 5 bases and J by 0 bases, leaving 11 bases between them. The CDR3 runs to 14 residues. Germline loops: CDR1 SGHKS, CDR2 YYEKEE (reference sequence). The CDR3 spells CASRPGHLNTEAFF. The CDR3 DNA reads TGTGCCAGCAGGCCGGGACACCTGAACACTGAAGCTTTCTTT.

This chain links TRBV18 with TRBJ1-6; unclear D gene. Trimming removed 3 bases at V and 6 bases at J, with 12 bases between. The CDR3 covers 15 residues. Per germline, CDR1 KGHSH and CDR2 LQKENI. The CDR3 region has the DNA TGTGCCAGCTCACCGGGTAGGGTGTCTAATTCACCCCTCCACTTT. This gives the protein CASSPGRVSNSPLHF.

This clone showed up just once. This chain uses TRBV28 with TRBJ1-6; TRBD1 might be the D (5 bases). Germline CDR1 is MDHEN and CDR2 is SYDVKM. The V end lost 6 bases, the J end lost 10 bases, and 10 bases lay between the germline ends. The CDR3 is 12 amino acids. CDR3 sequence reads: CASRGGGSPLHF. In DNA, the CDR3 is TGTGCCAGCAGAGGCGGGGGATCACCCCTCCACTTT.

J is TRBJ2-3 and V is TRBV5-1; TRBD2 matches 10 bases. The CDR3 has 15 amino acids. Germline V gives CDR1 SGHRS, CDR2 YFSETQ. V lost 4 bases to trimming and J lost 4 bases; unmatched junction nucleotides: 6. CDR3 nucleotide sequence: TGCGCCAGCAGCAACCCTAGCGGGGGCGCAGATACGCAGTATTTT. It translates to CASSNPSGGADTQYF.

The chain's CDR3 is CASSLNRHTGELFF. The CDR3 nucleotides read TGTGCCAGCAGTTTAAATAGGCACACCGGGGAGCTGTTTTTT. This sequence joins TRBV27 and TRBJ2-2; D remains unclear. CDR3 length: 14 amino acids. Trimming left V 2 bases short and J 3 bases short, with 7 bases between. Germline values: CDR1 MNHEY, CDR2 SMNVEV (reference sequence).

V usage is TRBV6-6 and J usage is TRBJ2-1, with D hard to call. The CDR3 length is 15 residues. V dropped 0 bases and J dropped 2 bases, with 8 bases sitting between them. CDR1 is MNHNY, CDR2 SVGAGI, per germline (reference sequence). CDR3 nucleotides: TGTGCCAGCAGTTACTCGGGCAGGCCCTACAATGAGCAGTTCTTC. Residues: CASSYSGRPYNEQFF.

The chain joins TRBV25-1 to TRBJ2-5, with no clear D. Trimming took off 1 base at V and 4 bases at J, with 13 bases between the two ends. Germline lookup yields CDR1 MGHDK and CDR2 SYGVNS. The CDR3 sequence is 15 residues long. The CDR3 nucleotides read TGTGCCAGCAGTGAATTTGGCAATTCCAGAGAGACCCAGTACTTC. Encoded protein: CASSEFGNSRETQYF.

The rearrangement uses TRBV4-3 and TRBJ2-7, with D possibly called TRBD1 or TRBD2 (5 bases each). V was pared by 1 base and J by 2 bases, with 12 bases between. The CDR3 sequence is 15 residues long. CDR1 is LGHNA, CDR2 YSLEER, per germline. CDR3 DNA sequence: TGCGCCAGCAGCCAAGTTTGGGACGCCACCTACGAGCAGTACTTC. Translation gives CASSQVWDATYEQYF.

The chain has TRBV4-1 and TRBJ1-2; 7 positions agree with TRBD1. J lost 0 bases, V lost 2 bases, and 6 bases had no gene match. The germline V gene encodes CDR1 MGHRA and CDR2 YSYEKL. The CDR3 sequence is 16 residues long. The CDR3 nucleotides read TGCGCCAGCAGCCAACCTAACAGGGGTTCTAACTATGGCTACACCTTC. It yields the protein CASSQPNRGSNYGYTF.